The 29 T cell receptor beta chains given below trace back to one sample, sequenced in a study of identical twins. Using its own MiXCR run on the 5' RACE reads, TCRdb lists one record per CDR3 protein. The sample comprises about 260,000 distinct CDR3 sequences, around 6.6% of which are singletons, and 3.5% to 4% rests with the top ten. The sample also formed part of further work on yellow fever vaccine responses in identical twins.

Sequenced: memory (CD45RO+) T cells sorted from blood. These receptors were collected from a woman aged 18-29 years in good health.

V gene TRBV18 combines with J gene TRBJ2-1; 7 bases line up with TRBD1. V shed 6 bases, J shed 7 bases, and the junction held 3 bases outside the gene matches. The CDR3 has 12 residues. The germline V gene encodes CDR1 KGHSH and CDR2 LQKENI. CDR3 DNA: TGTGCCAGCTCTGGACAGGCGAATGAGCAGTTCTTC. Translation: CASSGQANEQFF.

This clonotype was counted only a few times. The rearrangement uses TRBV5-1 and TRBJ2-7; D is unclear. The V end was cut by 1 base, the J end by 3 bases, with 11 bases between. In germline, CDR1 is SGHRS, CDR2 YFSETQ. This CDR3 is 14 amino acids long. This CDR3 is CASSLIAGHYEQYF. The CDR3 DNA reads TGCGCCAGCAGCTTGATAGCCGGGCACTACGAGCAGTACTTC.

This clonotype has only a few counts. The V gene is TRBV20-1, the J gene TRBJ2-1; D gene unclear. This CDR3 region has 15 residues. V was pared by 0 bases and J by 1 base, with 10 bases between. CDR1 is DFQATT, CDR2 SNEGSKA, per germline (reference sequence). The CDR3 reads CSARDLARSYNEQFF. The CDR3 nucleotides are TGCAGTGCTAGAGATCTTGCCAGGTCCTACAATGAGCAGTTCTTC.

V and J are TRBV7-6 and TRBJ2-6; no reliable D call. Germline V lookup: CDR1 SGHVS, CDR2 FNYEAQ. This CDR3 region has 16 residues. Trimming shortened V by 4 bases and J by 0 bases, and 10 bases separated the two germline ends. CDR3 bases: TGTGCCAGCAGCTCAGCCGAACTCTCTGGGGCCAACGTCCTGACTTTC. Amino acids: CASSSAELSGANVLTF.

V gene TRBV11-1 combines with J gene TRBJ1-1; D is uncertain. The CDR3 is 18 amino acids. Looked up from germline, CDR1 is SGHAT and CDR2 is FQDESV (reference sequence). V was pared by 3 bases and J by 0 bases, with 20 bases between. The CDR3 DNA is TGTGCCAGCAGCTTCACCTGGCTGGGCCAGATCATGAACACTGAAGCTTTCTTT. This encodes CASSFTWLGQIMNTEAFF.

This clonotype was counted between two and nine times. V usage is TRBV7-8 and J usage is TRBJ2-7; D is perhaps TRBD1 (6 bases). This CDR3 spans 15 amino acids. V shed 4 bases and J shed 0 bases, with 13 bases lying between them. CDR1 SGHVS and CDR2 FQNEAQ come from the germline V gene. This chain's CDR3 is CASSSPDSSSYEQYF. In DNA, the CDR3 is TGTGCCAGCAGCTCCCCGGACAGTAGCTCCTACGAGCAGTACTTC.

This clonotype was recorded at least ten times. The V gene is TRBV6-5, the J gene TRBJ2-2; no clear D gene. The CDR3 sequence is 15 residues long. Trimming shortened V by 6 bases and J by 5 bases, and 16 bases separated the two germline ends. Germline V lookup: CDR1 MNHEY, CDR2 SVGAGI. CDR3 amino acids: CASSYMASRTGELFF. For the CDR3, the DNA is TGTGCCAGCAGCTACATGGCCTCAAGGACCGGGGAGCTGTTTTTT.

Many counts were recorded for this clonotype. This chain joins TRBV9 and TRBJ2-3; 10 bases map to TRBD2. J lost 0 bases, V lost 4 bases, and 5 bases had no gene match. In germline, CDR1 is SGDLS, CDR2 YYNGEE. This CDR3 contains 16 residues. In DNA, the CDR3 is TGTGCCAGCAGCCCTCCGGGACTAGCGAGCACAGATACGCAGTATTTT. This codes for CASSPPGLASTDTQYF.

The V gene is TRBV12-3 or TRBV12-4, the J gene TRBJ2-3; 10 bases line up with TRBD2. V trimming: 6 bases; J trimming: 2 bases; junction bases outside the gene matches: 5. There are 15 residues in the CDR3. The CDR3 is CASRKAGGSTDTQYF. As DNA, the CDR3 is TGTGCCAGCAGAAAAGCGGGGGGGTCCACAGATACGCAGTATTTT.

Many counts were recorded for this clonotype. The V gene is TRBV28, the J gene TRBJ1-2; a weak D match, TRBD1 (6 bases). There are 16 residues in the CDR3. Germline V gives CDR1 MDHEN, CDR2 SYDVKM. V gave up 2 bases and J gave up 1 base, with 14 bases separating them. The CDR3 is CASSLGEGTINYGYTF. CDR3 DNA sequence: TGTGCCAGCAGTTTAGGTGAGGGGACAATTAACTATGGCTACACCTTC.

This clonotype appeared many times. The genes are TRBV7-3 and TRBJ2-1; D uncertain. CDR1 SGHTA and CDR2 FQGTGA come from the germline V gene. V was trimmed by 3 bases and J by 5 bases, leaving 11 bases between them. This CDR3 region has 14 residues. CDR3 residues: CASSLNYVNNEQFF. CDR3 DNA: TGTGCCAGCAGCTTGAACTACGTGAACAATGAGCAGTTCTTC.

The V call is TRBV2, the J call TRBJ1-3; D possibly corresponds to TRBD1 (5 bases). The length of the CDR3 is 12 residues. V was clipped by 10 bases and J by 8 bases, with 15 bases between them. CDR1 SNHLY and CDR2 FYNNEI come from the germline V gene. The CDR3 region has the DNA TGTGCCACCCGATACGGGGGGGACACCATATATTTT. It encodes CATRYGGDTIYF.

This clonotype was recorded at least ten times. The DNA of the CDR3 is TGCAGTGCTAGTCAGGAAAACAATGAGCAGTTCTTC. Translating it yields CSASQENNEQFF. The chain carries TRBV20-1 and TRBJ2-1; D remains unclear. V dropped 3 bases and J dropped 5 bases, with 8 bases sitting between them. This CDR3 spans 12 amino acids. Germline V gene sequence: CDR1 DFQATT, CDR2 SNEGSKA (reference sequence).

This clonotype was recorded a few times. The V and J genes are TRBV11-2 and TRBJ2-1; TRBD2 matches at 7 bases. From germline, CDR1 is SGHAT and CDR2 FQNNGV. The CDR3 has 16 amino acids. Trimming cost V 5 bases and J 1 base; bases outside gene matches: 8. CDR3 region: CASSPPGLVSYNEQFF. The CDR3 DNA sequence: TGTGCCAGCAGCCCGCCTGGACTAGTGTCCTACAATGAGCAGTTCTTC.

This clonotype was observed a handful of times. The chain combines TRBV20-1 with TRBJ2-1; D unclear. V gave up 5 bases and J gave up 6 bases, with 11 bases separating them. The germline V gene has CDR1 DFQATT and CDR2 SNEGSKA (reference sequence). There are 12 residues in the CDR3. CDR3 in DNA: TGCAGTGCTGGCAATATGGGCAATGAGCAGTTCTTC. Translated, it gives CSAGNMGNEQFF.

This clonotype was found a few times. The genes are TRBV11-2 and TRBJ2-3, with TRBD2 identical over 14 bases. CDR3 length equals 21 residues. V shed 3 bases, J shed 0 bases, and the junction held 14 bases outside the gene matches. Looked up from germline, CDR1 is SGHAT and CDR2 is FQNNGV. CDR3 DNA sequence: TGTGCCAGCAGCTTGAGACCGGGACTAGCGGGAGCCTCGCGGAGCACAGATACGCAGTATTTT. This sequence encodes CASSLRPGLAGASRSTDTQYF.

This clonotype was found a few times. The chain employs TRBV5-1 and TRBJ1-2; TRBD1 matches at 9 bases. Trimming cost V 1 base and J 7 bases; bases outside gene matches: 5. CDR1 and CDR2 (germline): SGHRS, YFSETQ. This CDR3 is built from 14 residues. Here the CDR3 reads CASSLKGTGSGYTF. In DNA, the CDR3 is TGCGCCAGCAGCTTGAAAGGGACAGGGTCTGGCTACACCTTC.

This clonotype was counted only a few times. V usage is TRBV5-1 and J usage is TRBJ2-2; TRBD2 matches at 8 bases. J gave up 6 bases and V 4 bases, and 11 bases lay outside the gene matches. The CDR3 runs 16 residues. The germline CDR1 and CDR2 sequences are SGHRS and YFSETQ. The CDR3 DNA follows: TGCGCCAGCAGCCTACCGGGGGGGCGCGTGTCCGGGGAGCTGTTTTTT. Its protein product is CASSLPGGRVSGELFF. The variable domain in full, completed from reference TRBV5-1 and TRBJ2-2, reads KAGVTQTPRYLIKTRGQQVTLSCSPISGHRSVSWYQQTPGQGLQFLFEYFSETQRNKGNFPGRFSGRQFSNSRSEMNVSTLELGDSALYLCASSLPGGRVSGELFFGEGSRLTVL.

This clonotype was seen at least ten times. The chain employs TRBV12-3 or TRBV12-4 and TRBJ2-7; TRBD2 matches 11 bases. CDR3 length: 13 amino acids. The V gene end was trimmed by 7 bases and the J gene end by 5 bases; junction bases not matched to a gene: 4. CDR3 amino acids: CASKPSGRNEQYF. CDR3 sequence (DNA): TGTGCCAGCAAGCCTAGCGGGAGGAACGAGCAGTACTTC.

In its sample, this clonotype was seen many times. Here the CDR3 reads CASRHSSNQPQHF. DNA for the CDR3: TGTGCCAGCAGACACAGTAGCAATCAGCCCCAGCATTTT. The rearrangement links TRBV12-3 or TRBV12-4 to TRBJ1-5, with D unclear. V was trimmed by 6 bases and J by 0 bases, leaving 6 bases between them. The CDR3 consists of 13 residues.

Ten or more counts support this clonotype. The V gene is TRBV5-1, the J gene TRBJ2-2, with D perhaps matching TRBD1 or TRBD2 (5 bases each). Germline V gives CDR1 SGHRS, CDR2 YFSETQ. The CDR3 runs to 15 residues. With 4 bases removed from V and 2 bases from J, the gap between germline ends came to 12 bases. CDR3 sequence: CASSVRRDNTGELFF. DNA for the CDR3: TGCGCCAGCAGCGTACGCCGGGACAACACCGGGGAGCTGTTTTTT.

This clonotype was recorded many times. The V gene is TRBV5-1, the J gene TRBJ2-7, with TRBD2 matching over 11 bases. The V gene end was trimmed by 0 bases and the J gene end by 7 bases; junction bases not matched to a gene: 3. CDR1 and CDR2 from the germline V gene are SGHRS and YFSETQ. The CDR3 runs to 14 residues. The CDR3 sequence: CASSLVLAGVEQYF. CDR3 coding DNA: TGCGCCAGCAGCTTGGTACTAGCGGGAGTTGAGCAGTACTTC.

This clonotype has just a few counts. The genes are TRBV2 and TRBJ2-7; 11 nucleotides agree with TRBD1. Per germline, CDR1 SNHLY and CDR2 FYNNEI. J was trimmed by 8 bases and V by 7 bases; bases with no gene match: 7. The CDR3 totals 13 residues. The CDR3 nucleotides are TGTGCCAGCAAGGGACAGGGGGTCGAAAAGCAGTACGTC. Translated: CASKGQGVEKQYV.

CDR3 DNA sequence: TGTGCCAGCAGCTTAACAGCGGGGGTTGGGAACATTCAGTACTTC. Its translation is CASSLTAGVGNIQYF. The chain carries TRBV7-6 and TRBJ2-4, with 8 bases fitting TRBD2. From germline, CDR1 is SGHVS and CDR2 FNYEAQ. V gave up 2 bases and J gave up 7 bases; unmatched junction bases: 7. The CDR3 is 15 residues long.

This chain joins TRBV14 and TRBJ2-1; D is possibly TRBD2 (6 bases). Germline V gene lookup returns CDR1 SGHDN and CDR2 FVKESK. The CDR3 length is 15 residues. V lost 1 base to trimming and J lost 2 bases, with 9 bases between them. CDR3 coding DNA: TGTGCCAGCAGCCAAGGGGGGGTAGCCTACAATGAGCAGTTCTTC. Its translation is CASSQGGVAYNEQFF. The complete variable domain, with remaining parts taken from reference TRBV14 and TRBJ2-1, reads EAGVTQFPSHSVIEKGQTVTLRCDPISGHDNLYWYRRVMGKEIKFLLHFVKESKQDESGMPNNRFLAERTGGTYSTLKVQPAELEDSGVYFCASSQGGVAYNEQFFGPGTRLTVL.

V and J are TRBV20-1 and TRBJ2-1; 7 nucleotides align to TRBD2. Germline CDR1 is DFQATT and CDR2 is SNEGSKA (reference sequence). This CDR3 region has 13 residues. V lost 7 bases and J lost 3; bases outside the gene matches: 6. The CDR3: CSGGRGSYNEQFF. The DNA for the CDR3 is TGCAGTGGCGGTCGCGGGAGCTACAATGAGCAGTTCTTC.

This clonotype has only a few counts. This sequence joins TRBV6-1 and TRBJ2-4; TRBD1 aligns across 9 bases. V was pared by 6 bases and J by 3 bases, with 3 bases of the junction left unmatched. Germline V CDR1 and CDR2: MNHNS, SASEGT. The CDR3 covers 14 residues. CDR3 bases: TGTGCCAGCAGAGCGGACAGGGGCAAAAACATTCAGTACTTC. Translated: CASRADRGKNIQYF.

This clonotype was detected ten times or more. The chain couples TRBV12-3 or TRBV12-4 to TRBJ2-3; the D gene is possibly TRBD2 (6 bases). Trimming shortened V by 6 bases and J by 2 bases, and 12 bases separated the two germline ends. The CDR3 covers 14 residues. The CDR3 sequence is CASSSAGLTDTQYF. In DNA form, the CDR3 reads TGTGCCAGCAGCTCGGCGGGACTCACAGATACGCAGTATTTT.

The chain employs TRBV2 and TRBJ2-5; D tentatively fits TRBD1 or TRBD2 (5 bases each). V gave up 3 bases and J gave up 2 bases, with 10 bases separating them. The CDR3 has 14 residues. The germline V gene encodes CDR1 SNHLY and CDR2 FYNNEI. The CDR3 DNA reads TGTGCCAGCAGTGACCCGGGACGTCAAGAGACCCAGTACTTC. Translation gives CASSDPGRQETQYF.